This is a list of T cell receptor beta chains from one sample in a study of blood T cell repertoires in COVID-19. Some clones are missing from TCRdb's copy, which holds only in-frame ones; the method was immunoSEQ multiplex PCR. The sample records 100,000 to 110,000 clones, more than 65% being singletons. Sequenced input: peripheral blood. These receptors were obtained from a woman aged 70 to 79 with acute or convalescent COVID-19. CDR3s include the opening cysteine and the closing phenylalanine or tryptophan. Fields, in order: V gene, D gene, clone size, CDR3 protein. A D gene is named only where the DNA matches it firmly. A row's size may be missing; if present it is once, few, many or a size class.

>TRBV9|-|-
CASSVAEGNSGYTF
>TRBV10-3|-|-
CATALGGEKLFF
>TRBV10-3|TRBD2|-
CAISSSGGVQETQYF
>TRBV29-1|-|-
CSVWQDSTYEQYF
>TRBV2|-|-
CASRAGGSSYNEQFF
>TRBV5-5|-|few
CASSSAGSNTEAFF
>TRBV2|-|-
CASSGRGLGNQPQHF
>TRBV9|-|-
CASSVGKDSGGYEQYF
>TRBV19|-|-
CASSQQGIQYGYTF
>TRBV19|-|-
CASSARDGTYEQYF
>TRBV6-1|-|-
CASRATGGPQETQYF
>TRBV12-3/TRBV12-4|-|-
CASCRIGGAFF
>TRBV9|TRBD1|-
CASSVATRTGVGGYTF